These 23 T cell receptor beta chains came from one sample sequenced in a study of Tregs in tolerant kidney transplant recipients. Related graft donors supplied nonmyeloablative bone marrow transplants, and mixed chimerism was transient. Repertoires were generated with immunoSEQ multiplex PCR, while TCRdb's copy carries only in-frame clones and drops some. The sample has 55,000 to 75,000 clones, about 87% seen once. Sequenced material: CD4+ T cells from blood (PBMCs), taken 6 months after the transplant. The receptors were sampled from a human patient who received a combined kidney and bone marrow transplant. Certain T cells may be donor cells from the graft.

Concerning this clone: At one boundary the junction diverges from the germline segment, which might be a read error. The sample contains more than one DNA sequence encoding this CDR3. The chain recombines TRBV7-6 with TRBJ1-6, with 8 bases matching TRBD1. The CDR3 covers 13 residues. CDR1 and CDR2 (germline): SGHVS, FNYEAQ. CDR3 region: CASRLTGDSPLHF. The CDR3 nucleotides read TGTGCCAGCAGGCTGACAGGGGATTCCCCCCTCCACTTT.

CDR3 in amino acids: CASSQWAPSANSPLHF. CDR3 nucleotides: TGTGCCAGCAGCCAGTGGGCTCCTTCTGCAAATTCACCCCTCCACTTT. V usage is TRBV25-1 and J usage is TRBJ1-6; D is unclear. The CDR3 has 16 amino acids. With 6 bases removed from V and 7 bases from J, the gap between germline ends came to 19 bases. Germline values: CDR1 MGHDK, CDR2 SYGVNS.

The J gene is TRBJ1-4, the V gene TRBV19; possible D gene TRBD1, 5 bases. Germline assignment: CDR1 LNHDA and CDR2 SQIVND (reference sequence). The length of the CDR3 is 15 residues. Deletions cut 5 bases from V and 6 bases from J, with 16 bases between. The CDR3: CASSWDSRRDEKLFF. CDR3 nucleotides: TGTGCCAGTAGTTGGGACTCCCGGAGGGATGAAAAACTGTTTTTT. Full variable domain (missing parts from reference TRBV19 and TRBJ1-4): DGGITQSPKYLFRKEGQNVTLSCEQNLNHDAMYWYRQDPGQGLRLIYYSQIVNDFQKGDIAEGYSVSREKKESFPLTVTSAQKNPTAFYLCASSWDSRRDEKLFFGSGTQLSVL.

V is TRBV2 and J is TRBJ2-7; 12 bases are a match to TRBD2. V shed 8 bases and J 5 bases; nucleotides not matched to a gene: 7. The germline gives CDR1 SNHLY, CDR2 FYNNEI. There are 14 residues in the CDR3. Here the CDR3 reads CASGPGLAGDEQYF. The CDR3 coding sequence is TGTGCCAGCGGCCCGGGACTAGCGGGCGACGAGCAGTACTTC. Looking up the rest from reference TRBV2 and TRBJ2-7 gives the full variable domain: EPEVTQTPSHQVTQMGQEVILRCVPISNHLYFYWYRQILGQKVEFLVSFYNNEISEKSEIFDDQFSVERPDGSNFTLKIRSTKLEDSAMYFCASGPGLAGDEQYFGPGTRLTVT.

The chain carries TRBV5-6 and TRBJ2-3; D call uncertain. The CDR3 has 14 residues. The V end lost 0 bases, the J end lost 3 bases, and 8 bases lay between the germline ends. Germline V gene lookup returns CDR1 SGHDT and CDR2 YYEEEE. CDR3 coding DNA: TGTGCCAGCAGCTTGGGACTGCCAACAGATACGCAGTATTTT. This encodes CASSLGLPTDTQYF.

The V call is TRBV11-3, the J call TRBJ2-5; D possibly corresponds to TRBD1 (6 bases). V was clipped by 5 bases and J by 2 bases, with 15 bases between them. Germline CDR1 reads SGHNT; CDR2 reads YENEEA. CDR3 length: 15 amino acids. The CDR3 nucleotides are TGTGCCAGCAGCCGCTCCACAGGGTTTCAAGAGACCCAGTACTTC. This encodes CASSRSTGFQETQYF.

This chain joins TRBV4-2 and TRBJ1-2, with D perhaps TRBD1 (6 bases). The germline V gene encodes CDR1 LGHNA and CDR2 YNFKEQ. The CDR3 loop spans 14 amino acids. V was shortened by 0 bases and J by 7 bases, with 12 bases between the two germline ends. CDR3 nucleotides: TGTGCCAGCAGCCAAGATGGGGGACACGGTGGCTACACCTTC. Its translation is CASSQDGGHGGYTF.

The chain has TRBV7-3 and TRBJ2-5, with TRBD1 identical over 9 bases. Germline CDR1 reads SGHTA; CDR2 reads FQGTGA. The CDR3 totals 15 residues. The trim removed 5 bases at V and 3 bases at J, leaving 7 bases unmatched. The DNA for the CDR3 is TGTGCCAGCAGCAAACCGGGACAGGGAGAAGAGACCCAGTACTTC. Its translation is CASSKPGQGEETQYF.

Worth noting for this clone: Germline is not matched at one junction end, which may reflect a read error. This CDR3 is also generated by other DNA sequences in the sample. The chain is built from TRBV6-5 and TRBJ1-6, with a weak D call TRBD1 (6 bases). Looked up from germline, CDR1 is MNHEY and CDR2 is SVGAGI. This CDR3 spans 14 amino acids. In DNA, the CDR3 is TGTGCCAGCAAGAGACAGGTCTATAATTCCCCCCTCCACTTT. It encodes CASKRQVYNSPLHF.

This clone showed up just once. V is TRBV19 and J is TRBJ2-3, with D perhaps matching TRBD1 (6 bases). Trimming removed 4 bases from V and 5 bases from J, with 13 bases in between. Germline values: CDR1 LNHDA, CDR2 SQIVND (reference sequence). This CDR3 has 14 amino acids. The CDR3 sequence: CASSRRQAEDTQYF. CDR3 in DNA: TGTGCCAGTAGTAGGAGACAGGCGGAAGATACGCAGTATTTT.

The J gene is TRBJ2-5, the V gene TRBV19; TRBD2 aligns across 13 bases. The germline gives CDR1 LNHDA, CDR2 SQIVND (reference sequence). The trim removed 7 bases at V and 6 bases at J, leaving 11 bases unmatched. This CDR3 has 16 amino acids. CDR3: CASNNPRGTSGKTQYF. CDR3 bases: TGTGCCAGTAATAACCCGCGGGGGACTAGCGGGAAGACCCAGTACTTC. The full variable domain, in which reference TRBV19 and TRBJ2-5 provide the parts outside the CDR3, is DGGITQSPKYLFRKEGQNVTLSCEQNLNHDAMYWYRQDPGQGLRLIYYSQIVNDFQKGDIAEGYSVSREKKESFPLTVTSAQKNPTAFYLCASNNPRGTSGKTQYFGPGTRLLVL.

The rearrangement joins TRBV4-3 to TRBJ2-3; D ambiguous. The CDR3 is 13 residues long. V lost 2 bases, J lost 1 base, and 4 bases lay in between. CDR1 is LGHNA and CDR2 is YSLEER in the germline V gene. The CDR3 DNA reads TGCGCCAGCAGCCAACAGGGCACAGATACGCAGTATTTT. This gives the protein CASSQQGTDTQYF.

The chain carries TRBV19 and TRBJ1-2, with D possibly matching TRBD1 (5 bases). With 3 bases removed from V and 1 base from J, the gap between germline ends came to 9 bases. This CDR3 region has 14 residues. The germline gives CDR1 LNHDA, CDR2 SQIVND (reference sequence). CDR3: CASSMRQGNYGYTF. CDR3 nucleotide sequence: TGTGCCAGTAGTATGAGGCAGGGTAACTATGGCTACACCTTC.

J is TRBJ1-5 and V is TRBV19; possible D gene TRBD1, 6 bases. The CDR3 loop spans 15 amino acids. V lost 3 bases and J 3 bases, leaving 12 bases between the germline ends. Germline V gives CDR1 LNHDA, CDR2 SQIVND (reference sequence). The chain's CDR3 is CASSIWGGLNQPQHF. The CDR3 region has the DNA TGTGCCAGTAGTATTTGGGGGGGGCTCAATCAGCCCCAGCATTTT.

The chain recombines TRBV5-1 with TRBJ2-1, with 12 bases aligning to TRBD2. After removal of 9 bases from V and 0 bases from J, the junction contained 4 bases not matched to a gene. The germline CDR1 and CDR2 sequences are SGHRS and YFSETQ. This CDR3 comprises 15 residues. This chain's CDR3 is CATSGGAYSYNEQFF. DNA for the CDR3: TGCGCCACTAGCGGGGGGGCCTACTCCTACAATGAGCAGTTCTTC. Based on the CDR3 plus reference TRBV5-1 and TRBJ2-1, the full variable domain is KAGVTQTPRYLIKTRGQQVTLSCSPISGHRSVSWYQQTPGQGLQFLFEYFSETQRNKGNFPGRFSGRQFSNSRSEMNVSTLELGDSALYLCATSGGAYSYNEQFFGPGTRLTVL.

The chain recombines TRBV5-6 with TRBJ2-1; TRBD1 matches at 9 bases. The germline V gene encodes CDR1 SGHDT and CDR2 YYEEEE. Unmatched junction bases numbered 3, after V lost 0 bases and J lost 2 bases. This CDR3 has 16 amino acids. CDR3 sequence (DNA): TGTGCCAGCAGCTTGGGGACAGGGGATCCCTACAATGAGCAGTTCTTC. The encoded protein is CASSLGTGDPYNEQFF.

The chain couples TRBV5-1 to TRBJ2-3; 9 nucleotides align to TRBD2. The ends lost 6 bases at V and 1 base at J; junction bases unmatched: 9. This CDR3 has 16 amino acids. The germline V gene encodes CDR1 SGHRS and CDR2 YFSETQ. DNA for the CDR3: TGCGCCAGCACCTTTACGTCTAGCGGGGGCACAGATACGCAGTATTTT. It yields the protein CASTFTSSGGTDTQYF.

This clone has more than one count but fewer than ten. The chain carries TRBV10-3 and TRBJ1-5, with 8 bases aligning to TRBD1. Trimming removed 6 bases from V and 3 bases from J; junction bases left unmatched: 4. This CDR3 is 14 amino acids long. Germline assignment: CDR1 ENHRY and CDR2 SYGVKD. CDR3 in amino acids: CAIRGQGANQPQHF. The DNA of the CDR3 is TGTGCCATCAGAGGACAGGGCGCCAATCAGCCCCAGCATTTT.

The chain recombines TRBV15 with TRBJ2-3; the match to TRBD2 covers 10 bases. The germline V gene encodes CDR1 LNHNV and CDR2 YYDKDF (reference sequence). The junction had 3 bases not matched to a gene; V was cut back by 7 bases and J by 5 bases. CDR3 length equals 13 residues. Written as DNA, the CDR3 is TGTGCCACCAAAAGCGGGGGGGGAGATACGCAGTATTTT. It encodes CATKSGGGDTQYF.

The chain uses TRBV4-2 and TRBJ2-4; D possibly corresponds to TRBD1 (5 bases). The germline V gene has CDR1 LGHNA and CDR2 YNFKEQ. The CDR3 contains 15 residues. The V and J ends lost 4 bases and 1 base respectively, with 11 bases between them. CDR3 residues: CASSLGAGAKNIQYF. CDR3 DNA: TGTGCCAGCAGCCTAGGGGCCGGTGCCAAAAACATTCAGTACTTC.

The V gene is TRBV30, the J gene TRBJ2-2; tentative D call: TRBD1 (7 bases). V gave up 5 bases and J gave up 6 bases, with 22 bases separating them. Looked up from germline, CDR1 is GTSNPN and CDR2 is SVGIG (reference sequence). The CDR3 loop spans 16 amino acids. The CDR3 loop reads CAWGGPRGRLAGELFF. For the CDR3, the DNA is TGTGCCTGGGGCGGACCCAGGGGGAGGTTGGCCGGGGAGCTGTTTTTT.

V gene TRBV9 combines with J gene TRBJ1-2; maybe TRBD1 (5 bases). The germline V and J ends were trimmed by 0 bases and 9 bases, with 9 bases remaining between them. The CDR3 extends over 12 amino acids. CDR1 and CDR2 from the germline V gene are SGDLS and YYNGEE. As DNA, the CDR3 is TGTGCCAGCAGCGTAGTTGGGGGGAGCTACACCTTC. This gives the protein CASSVVGGSYTF.

The chain uses TRBV11-2 and TRBJ2-3, with D tentatively TRBD2 (6 bases). From germline, CDR1 is SGHAT and CDR2 FQNNGV. V lost 3 bases, J lost 0 bases, and 10 bases lay in between. The CDR3 runs to 15 residues. The CDR3 loop reads CASSFWEDSTDTQYF. In DNA, the CDR3 is TGTGCCAGCAGCTTTTGGGAGGATAGCACAGATACGCAGTATTTT. Complete variable domain (other parts from reference TRBV11-2 and TRBJ2-3): EAGVAQSPRYKIIEKRQSVAFWCNPISGHATLYWYQQILGQGPKLLIQFQNNGVVDDSQLPKDRFSAERLKGVDSTLKIQPAKLEDSAVYLCASSFWEDSTDTQYFGPGTRLTVL.